This paragraph reports one T cell receptor beta chain. These data come from a study of blood T cell repertoires in COVID-19. From germline, CDR1 is SNHLY and CDR2 FYNNEI. V shed 4 bases and J shed 0 bases, with 12 bases lying between them. There are 15 residues in the CDR3. Repertoires were generated with immunoSEQ multiplex PCR, while TCRdb's copy carries only in-frame clones and drops some. Of 170,000 or so clones in the sample, roughly 80% were seen once. This receptor was taken from a human donor in a cohort sampled during active COVID-19. The sample consisted of peripheral blood. The V and J genes are TRBV2 and TRBJ1-1; D is undetermined. Here the CDR3 reads CASSVQQIMNTEAFF. The CDR3 region has the DNA TGTGCCAGCAGTGTCCAACAGATCATGAACACTGAAGCTTTCTTT.